The sequence of this T cell receptor (beta chain) was determined in a study of cytomegalovirus exposure and HLA in healthy donors. As for the study in general: The same platform as the approximately 670 first-cohort repertoires was used for the 95 to 150 validation repertoires, a later analysis reported. Overall study results and limits: The listing of 150 to 200 TCR beta chains classed them as cytomegalovirus-associated. The classifier was said to identify cytomegalovirus status with high specificity and sensitivity.

Produced via immunoSEQ multiplex PCR; TCRdb's table is partial and in-frame only. Here the sample spans fewer than 200,000 clones, roughly 85% being singletons. Per the germline V gene, CDR1 is MNHNS and CDR2 is SASEGT. V lost 5 bases and J 2 bases, leaving 9 bases between the germline ends. The CDR3 extends over 14 amino acids. Comment on this clone: What it recognizes is unknown.

Sample: PBMCs. The TCR was taken from a man aged 18 to 35 in good health and CMV-seropositive. The rearrangement links TRBV6-1 to TRBJ2-2; D uncertain. The CDR3 nucleotides are TGTGCCAGCAGTAACCCTATTAACACCGGGGAGCTGTTTTTT. This gives the protein CASSNPINTGELFF.